The 9 T cell receptor beta chains below come from one sample, sequenced in a study of patients and donors after allogeneic stem cell transplantation. TCRdb re-called the RT-PCR reads through MiXCR, storing one row per CDR3 protein. The sample shows fewer than 180,000 distinct CDR3 sequences, 30% to 45% of them seen only once. The sequenced sample consisted of blood, either unsorted or a sorted T cell fraction (not recorded which). These receptors all stem from a human donor who was either an allogeneic HSCT recipient or a stem cell or donor lymphocyte infusion donor (not recorded which). It is not recorded whose cells these are; they may come from a transplant donor.

This clonotype was seen a few times. The V call is TRBV7-9, the J call TRBJ1-3; tentatively, D is TRBD1 (5 bases). This CDR3 region has 15 residues. Trimming took off 6 bases at V and 4 bases at J, with 16 bases between the two ends. Germline V gene lookup returns CDR1 SEHNR and CDR2 FQNEAQ (reference sequence). CDR3 loop: CASSPGRGPGNTIYF. The CDR3 coding sequence is TGTGCCAGCAGTCCGGGCCGGGGACCCGGAAACACCATATATTTT.

The chain combines TRBV12-3 or TRBV12-4 with TRBJ1-1, with D unclear. Trimming removed 6 bases from V and 5 bases from J, with 16 bases in between. There are 14 residues in the CDR3. The CDR3 sequence is CASSPVVEWTEAFF. The CDR3 DNA is TGTGCCAGCAGCCCCGTCGTGGAATGGACTGAAGCTTTCTTT.

This clonotype occurred a few times. The chain employs TRBV7-3 and TRBJ1-1; 8 bases are shared with TRBD1. With V trimmed by 4 bases and J by 3 bases, 4 bases remained unmatched. The V gene's germline CDR1 is SGHTA and CDR2 FQGTGA. The CDR3 has 14 amino acids. The CDR3 loop is CASSWTGMDTEAFF. The CDR3, as DNA: TGTGCCAGCAGCTGGACAGGGATGGACACTGAAGCTTTCTTT.

This clonotype was seen only a few times. V is TRBV12-3 or TRBV12-4 and J is TRBJ1-4; D uncertain. CDR3 length: 12 residues. Trimming cost V 6 bases and J 4 bases, with 6 bases left between them. CDR3 coding DNA: TGTGCCAGCAGCCGGGTTAATGAAAAACTGTTTTTT. This sequence encodes CASSRVNEKLFF.

The chain combines TRBV6-1 with TRBJ2-7, with a weak D call TRBD2 (5 bases). The CDR3 runs 12 residues. Germline V gives CDR1 MNHNS, CDR2 SASEGT. Trimming shortened V by 7 bases and J by 1 base, and 8 bases separated the two germline ends. The CDR3 region has the DNA TGTGCCAGCAAGGGAGCTTCCTACGAGCAGTACGTC. It codes for CASKGASYEQYV.

This clonotype was counted a few times. The J gene is TRBJ2-3, the V gene TRBV29-1, with 8 positions matching TRBD2. Germline CDR1 SQVTM, CDR2 ANQGSEA. The J segment lost 6 bases and the V segment lost 6 bases, leaving 8 bases of the junction unmatched. This CDR3 is built from 13 residues. CDR3 DNA sequence: TGCAGCGTCCCTGCGGGGGGCGAGGATACGCAGTATTTT. This gives the protein CSVPAGGEDTQYF.

This clonotype was detected only a few times. The chain carries TRBV3-1 and TRBJ1-1, with 10 positions matching TRBD1. The germline gives CDR1 LGHDT, CDR2 YNNKEL (reference sequence). Losses at the gene ends were 7 bases for V and 3 bases for J; bases not matched to a gene: 5. The CDR3 extends over 14 amino acids. The CDR3 region is CASTPGTGDTEAFF. The CDR3 coding sequence is TGTGCCAGCACCCCTGGGACAGGGGACACTGAAGCTTTCTTT.

In the case of this clonotype: The junction departs from germline at one end; a sequencing error may be responsible. This chain joins TRBV29-1 and TRBJ2-7; no definite D call. CDR1 SQVTM and CDR2 ANQGSEA come from the germline V gene. The CDR3 covers 12 residues. The CDR3 loop is CSIGVTTYEQYF. The CDR3, as DNA: TGTAGCATTGGCGTCACGACCTACGAGCAGTACTTC.

The V and J genes are TRBV4-2 and TRBJ1-4; D possibly corresponds to TRBD1 (5 bases). V lost 0 bases to trimming and J lost 8 bases, with 13 bases between them. This CDR3 contains 15 residues. CDR1 LGHNA and CDR2 YNFKEQ come from the germline V gene. The CDR3 DNA follows: TGTGCCAGCAGCCAAGATAAGGCAGGGCGAGAAAAACTGTTTTTT. Residues: CASSQDKAGREKLFF.